The next 30 T cell receptor beta chains were all read from a single sample in a study of read filtering for tumor transcriptome and immune sequencing. Molecular barcoded adaptors covering alpha/delta and beta/gamma chains were used on roughly 400 ng RNA. TCRdb reprocessed the reads with MiXCR, giving one entry per CDR3 protein. The sample has more than 100,000 distinct CDR3 sequences; about 13% are singletons. The sequenced material came from a population of CD138-negative cells sorted from bone marrow. All receptors come from a donor aged 40 or older with multiple myeloma.

Comment on this clonotype: This is likely a read error, given that the CDR3 carries no conserved phenylalanine or tryptophan at its end. The chain couples TRBV3-1 to TRBJ2-1; TRBD2 is a possible D gene (5 bases). The CDR3 contains 15 residues. V lost 4 bases and J lost 5, with 15 bases in between. In germline, CDR1 is LGHDT, CDR2 YNNKEL (reference sequence). The CDR3 coding sequence is TGTGCCAGCAGCCCATGGACGAGGGCGGACAATGAGCAGTTCTCT. Translated, it gives CASSPWTRADNEQFS.

This clonotype appeared a few times. The chain carries TRBV6-2 or TRBV6-3 and TRBJ1-2; D is perhaps TRBD1 (5 bases). The V end was cut by 6 bases, the J end by 8 bases, with 16 bases between. This CDR3 is built from 13 residues. Germline-derived CDR1 and CDR2 are MNHEY and SVGEGT. This CDR3 reads CASSPPGAKGYTF. CDR3 DNA: TGTGCCAGCAGCCCACCCGGGGCGAAAGGCTACACCTTC.

This clonotype has more than one count but fewer than ten. This chain connects TRBV4-1 to TRBJ2-1; TRBD2 aligns across 11 bases. The CDR3 loop spans 16 amino acids. After removal of 4 bases from V and 7 bases from J, the junction contained 9 bases not matched to a gene. Germline V gene lookup returns CDR1 MGHRA and CDR2 YSYEKL. The DNA for the CDR3 is TGCGCCAGCAGCCCAACTAGCGGGAGCCTTGGGAATGAGCAGTTCTTC. This translates into CASSPTSGSLGNEQFF.

In its sample, this clonotype was seen many times. The V and J genes are TRBV6-5 and TRBJ2-7, with 11 bases lining up with TRBD2. Trimming cost V 0 bases and J 4 bases; bases outside gene matches: 2. Per germline, CDR1 MNHEY and CDR2 SVGAGI. This CDR3 is built from 15 residues. This chain's CDR3 is CASSYSGLAEYEQYF. CDR3 sequence (DNA): TGTGCCAGCAGTTACTCGGGACTAGCGGAATACGAGCAGTACTTC.

This clonotype has only a few counts. The chain links TRBV4-2 to TRBJ2-1; TRBD2 aligns across 9 bases. Germline V gene lookup returns CDR1 LGHNA and CDR2 YNFKEQ. This CDR3 spans 18 amino acids. With V trimmed by 4 bases and J by 8 bases, 18 bases remained unmatched. The CDR3 here is CASSLGGSAGGSDDEQFF. The DNA for the CDR3 is TGTGCCAGCAGCCTAGGGGGTTCTGCGGGAGGGTCCGACGATGAGCAGTTCTTC.

Only a few counts were recorded for this clonotype. The chain has TRBV19 and TRBJ1-5; TRBD1 matches at 7 bases. Germline CDR1 reads LNHDA; CDR2 reads SQIVND (reference sequence). The CDR3 sequence is 14 residues long. J gave up 4 bases and V 10 bases, and 10 bases lay outside the gene matches. CDR3 sequence: CATSGTAENQPQHF. DNA for the CDR3: TGTGCCACCTCCGGGACAGCAGAGAATCAGCCCCAGCATTTT. Full variable domain (rest looked up from reference TRBV19 and TRBJ1-5): DGGITQSPKYLFRKEGQNVTLSCEQNLNHDAMYWYRQDPGQGLRLIYYSQIVNDFQKGDIAEGYSVSREKKESFPLTVTSAQKNPTAFYLCATSGTAENQPQHFGDGTRLSIL.

In this sample, this clonotype turned up many times. This rearrangement joins TRBV20-1 to TRBJ1-4; 7 nucleotides align to TRBD1. CDR3 size: 14 residues. The trim removed 1 base at V and 2 bases at J, leaving 1 base unmatched. Looked up from germline, CDR1 is DFQATT and CDR2 is SNEGSKA (reference sequence). CDR3 nucleotide sequence: TGCAGTGCTAGAGCAGGGGGGACTAATGAAAAACTGTTTTTT. Its translation: CSARAGGTNEKLFF.

This clonotype was counted a few times. The V and J genes are TRBV24-1 and TRBJ1-5; 9 nucleotides agree with TRBD1. The germline V gene encodes CDR1 KGHDR and CDR2 SFDVKD. V lost 3 bases and J lost 5; bases outside the gene matches: 4. The CDR3 covers 15 residues. CDR3 amino acids: CATSDPRTGDQPQHF. The CDR3 nucleotides read TGTGCCACCAGTGATCCCAGGACAGGGGATCAGCCCCAGCATTTT.

A remark on this clonotype: This could be a read error, since a much larger clone is one nucleotide away. V and J are TRBV7-2 and TRBJ2-1, with 8 bases that match TRBD1. Germline V gene data show CDR1 as SGHTA and CDR2 as FQGNSA. CDR3 size: 16 residues. The CDR3 DNA reads as TGTGCCAGCGGCTTCAACAGGGGGAGCTCCTACAATGAGCAGTTCTTC. Its translation: CASGFNRGSSYNEQFF.

Ten or more counts support this clonotype. V gene TRBV6-2 or TRBV6-3 combines with J gene TRBJ2-5; 15 bases map to TRBD2. Germline values: CDR1 MNHEY, CDR2 SVGEGT. The V and J ends lost 5 bases and 4 bases, in that order; junction bases with no gene match: 2. The CDR3 extends over 15 amino acids. The CDR3 region has the DNA TGTGCCAGCAGTGCGGGACTAGCGGGAGGAGAGACCCAGTACTTC. Translating gives CASSAGLAGGETQYF.

This clonotype was observed many times. J is TRBJ2-5 and V is TRBV5-5, with TRBD1 matching 8 bases. This CDR3 is 14 amino acids long. Germline assignment: CDR1 SGHKS and CDR2 YYEKEE (reference sequence). The trim removed 0 bases at V and 4 bases at J, leaving 2 bases unmatched. The CDR3 region is CASSLGQGIETQYF. In DNA, the CDR3 is TGTGCCAGCAGCTTGGGACAGGGGATAGAGACCCAGTACTTC.

Note on this clonotype: A much larger clone is a single base away; this may be a read error. The chain recombines TRBV7-2 with TRBJ2-7, with TRBD2 matching 13 bases. Germline V gene data show CDR1 as SGHTA and CDR2 as FQGNSA. This CDR3 region has 14 residues. With 5 bases clipped from V and 4 bases from J, the junction kept 2 bases outside the gene matches. CDR3 DNA: TGTGCCAGCAGCAGGACTAGCGGGAGTTACGAGCAGTACTTC. Its translation: CASSRTSGSYEQYF.

This clonotype has at least ten counts. The genes are TRBV11-2 and TRBJ1-1; D uncertain. Looked up from germline, CDR1 is SGHAT and CDR2 is FQNNGV. This CDR3 contains 13 residues. V lost 5 bases to trimming and J lost 7 bases, with 14 bases between them. The CDR3 nucleotides read TGTGCCAGCAGCCCCTCAGGAGGATTTGAAGCTTTCTTT. The encoded protein is CASSPSGGFEAFF. The full variable domain, completed using reference TRBV11-2 and TRBJ1-1, is EAGVAQSPRYKIIEKRQSVAFWCNPISGHATLYWYQQILGQGPKLLIQFQNNGVVDDSQLPKDRFSAERLKGVDSTLKIQPAKLEDSAVYLCASSPSGGFEAFFGQGTRLTVV.

This clonotype has ten or more counts. This chain connects TRBV12-3 or TRBV12-4 to TRBJ1-5; 7 bases fit TRBD1. CDR3 size: 14 residues. V trimming: 6 bases; J trimming: 4 bases; junction bases outside the gene matches: 6. DNA of the CDR3: TGTGCCAGCAGGATGGGACAGCCGAATCAGCCCCAGCATTTT. Translated: CASRMGQPNQPQHF.

This clonotype occurred many times. V gene TRBV9 combines with J gene TRBJ2-1; D is possibly TRBD2 (6 bases). Trimming took off 6 bases at V and 0 bases at J, with 13 bases between the two ends. There are 15 residues in the CDR3. Germline values: CDR1 SGDLS, CDR2 YYNGEE. The DNA for the CDR3 is TGTGCCAGCACCCTTAGCGGATCCTCCTACAATGAGCAGTTCTTC. Residues: CASTLSGSSYNEQFF.

The table lists this clonotype with a few counts. The junction does not match germline at one end; this may be a read error. The chain recombines TRBV11-2 with TRBJ2-1; no definite D call. The length of the CDR3 is 11 residues. Per germline, CDR1 SGHAT and CDR2 FQNNGV. The CDR3 reads CASSRSAEQLF. Here the CDR3 DNA reads TGTGCCAGCAGCCGCTCCGCTGAGCAGCTCTTC.

This clonotype appeared a few times. The rearrangement uses TRBV4-2 and TRBJ2-7; 7 bases match TRBD2. Germline CDR1 reads LGHNA; CDR2 reads YNFKEQ. Trimming cost V 5 bases and J 3 bases; bases outside gene matches: 10. The CDR3 has 15 amino acids. CDR3: CASSSPPSGHYEQYF. DNA for the CDR3: TGTGCCAGCAGCTCACCGCCTAGCGGACACTACGAGCAGTACTTC.

This clonotype was observed at least ten times. V usage is TRBV20-1 and J usage is TRBJ1-5; D remains ambiguous. Trimming removed 3 bases at V and 4 bases at J, with 13 bases between. CDR3 size: 14 residues. Germline loops: CDR1 DFQATT, CDR2 SNEGSKA (reference sequence). CDR3 bases: TGCAGTGCTAGTGGACTGAACCGAAATCAGCCCCAGCATTTT. This gives the protein CSASGLNRNQPQHF.

The gene calls are TRBV19 and TRBJ2-3; D call uncertain. CDR1 and CDR2 from the germline V gene are LNHDA and SQIVND (reference sequence). V was shortened by 3 bases and J by 3 bases, with 10 bases between the two germline ends. The CDR3 is 14 amino acids. DNA for the CDR3: TGTGCCAGTAGTATCCGGCAGGAAACAGATACGCAGTATTTT. It encodes CASSIRQETDTQYF.

This clonotype was seen many times. The chain recombines TRBV5-1 with TRBJ1-4; TRBD1 is a possible D gene (5 bases). Per the germline V gene, CDR1 is SGHRS and CDR2 is YFSETQ. Trimming removed 4 bases from V and 5 bases from J, with 12 bases in between. This CDR3 contains 14 residues. The CDR3 DNA reads as TGCGCCAGCAGCCCCAGGGCAGGGAATGAAAAACTGTTTTTT. Protein product: CASSPRAGNEKLFF.

This clonotype was detected ten times or more. This chain joins TRBV20-1 and TRBJ2-7; 11 bases are shared with TRBD2. Trimming at V came to 6 bases and at J to 2 bases, leaving 6 bases not matched to a gene. The CDR3 consists of 14 residues. Germline V gene lookup returns CDR1 DFQATT and CDR2 SNEGSKA (reference sequence). The CDR3 loop reads CSATGLAGTYEQYF. In nucleotides, the CDR3 is TGCAGTGCAACCGGACTAGCGGGTACCTACGAGCAGTACTTC.

With regard to this clonotype: The germline gene is not matched at one end of the junction; a read error may be the cause. The chain recombines TRBV6-5 with TRBJ2-1; D may be TRBD2 (5 bases). CDR1 MNHEY and CDR2 SVGAGI come from the germline V gene. The CDR3 totals 16 residues. The CDR3 nucleotides read TGTGCCAGCAGTTTATTAGCGCTTAGCTCCTACAATGAGCAGTTTTTC. Translated: CASSLLALSSYNEQFF.

This clonotype was counted ten times or more. At one end, the junction sequence differs from germline, possibly due to a read error. The CDR3 sequence: CSAGEVASGSYEQFF. The CDR3 DNA reads as TGCAGTGCTGGAGAGGTAGCTAGCGGGAGTTATGAGCAGTTCTTC. The chain carries TRBV20-1 and TRBJ2-1; 10 bases map to TRBD2. This CDR3 contains 15 residues. Germline CDR1 and CDR2: DFQATT and SNEGSKA (reference sequence).

This clonotype showed up many times. The chain carries TRBV2 and TRBJ1-2; D possibly corresponds to TRBD1 (6 bases). The CDR3 is made up of 14 amino acids. The germline CDR1 and CDR2 sequences are SNHLY and FYNNEI. Trimming stripped 7 bases from V and 4 bases from J, with 16 bases between. The chain's CDR3 is CASTWDNRRYGYTF. CDR3 DNA: TGTGCCAGCACCTGGGACAACCGTCGCTATGGCTACACCTTC.

This clonotype came up many times. V gene TRBV10-2 combines with J gene TRBJ1-2; D is perhaps TRBD1 (5 bases). Trimming removed 0 bases at V and 2 bases at J, with 10 bases between. The CDR3 is 15 residues long. The germline V gene encodes CDR1 WSHSY and CDR2 SAAADI. The CDR3 loop is CASSESRQINYGYTF. The DNA of the CDR3 is TGCGCCAGCAGTGAGTCGCGACAGATAAACTATGGCTACACCTTC.

This clonotype came up a few times. The CDR3 region is CASSLVLAGGNTDTQYF. CDR3 nucleotides: TGTGCCAGCAGCTTAGTCCTAGCGGGAGGCAACACAGATACGCAGTATTTT. The chain links TRBV7-6 to TRBJ2-3, with 11 positions matching TRBD2. The V gene's germline CDR1 is SGHVS and CDR2 FNYEAQ. V shed 1 base and J 2 bases; nucleotides not matched to a gene: 5. The CDR3 is 17 residues long.

This clonotype was seen at least ten times. V usage is TRBV19 and J usage is TRBJ1-5; 10 bases are a match to TRBD1. This CDR3 is 17 amino acids long. V shed 5 bases and J 0 bases; nucleotides not matched to a gene: 7. The V gene's germline CDR1 is LNHDA and CDR2 SQIVND (reference sequence). CDR3 nucleotide sequence: TGTGCCAGTAGTGGCATCCGGGACAGGGGTAGCAATCAGCCCCAGCATTTT. Translated, it gives CASSGIRDRGSNQPQHF.

This clonotype showed up many times. V and J are TRBV19 and TRBJ2-7; 8 positions agree with TRBD2. The V segment lost 5 bases and the J segment 5 bases; nucleotides outside the gene matches: 5. The germline gives CDR1 LNHDA, CDR2 SQIVND (reference sequence). The CDR3 runs 13 residues. The CDR3 here is CASSLNGGDEQYF. CDR3 sequence (DNA): TGTGCCAGTAGTCTCAACGGGGGGGACGAGCAGTACTTC. Complete variable domain (other parts from reference TRBV19 and TRBJ2-7): DGGITQSPKYLFRKEGQNVTLSCEQNLNHDAMYWYRQDPGQGLRLIYYSQIVNDFQKGDIAEGYSVSREKKESFPLTVTSAQKNPTAFYLCASSLNGGDEQYFGPGTRLTVT.

This clonotype was found many times. The chain uses TRBV7-8 and TRBJ2-3; the D gene is possibly TRBD2 (5 bases). The V and J ends lost 5 bases and 8 bases respectively, with 17 bases between them. CDR3 length: 14 residues. The germline V gene encodes CDR1 SGHVS and CDR2 FQNEAQ. The CDR3 nucleotides read TGTGCCAGCAGCATGCTAGGACCAGAGGGTACGCAGTATTTT. Its translation: CASSMLGPEGTQYF.

This clonotype was picked up many times. The chain couples TRBV4-1 to TRBJ2-5; D ambiguous. The CDR3 is 14 amino acids. Trimming removed 3 bases at V and 0 bases at J, with 8 bases between. Germline values: CDR1 MGHRA, CDR2 YSYEKL. The chain's CDR3 is CASSHPHNQETQYF. CDR3 nucleotides: TGCGCCAGCAGCCATCCGCATAACCAAGAGACCCAGTACTTC.